This TCR beta chain was recorded in a study of blood T cell repertoires in COVID-19. Overall study: COVID-19 samples from acute and convalescent phases originated in the United States, Italy and Spain. T cells, B-cell-depleted T cells, or PBMCs supplied cDNA or gDNA.

Original methodology: Amplification with reference gene primers provided the estimates of nucleated cell counts. Sequencing used immunoSEQ multiplex PCR; TCRdb keeps in-frame clones, though not all of them. The DNA was the basis for D and trimming; V, J and clone size are from that table. The sample has around 45,000 clones, 69% seen once; the top ten hold around 6.5%. The CDR3 has 15 amino acids. J was trimmed by 4 bases and V by 3 bases; bases with no gene match: 7. CDR1 is SGHRS and CDR2 is YFSETQ in the germline V gene. Sequenced: peripheral blood. This receptor was identified in a man of 80 years or more with acute or convalescent COVID-19. J is TRBJ1-2 and V is TRBV5-1, with 9 bases fitting TRBD1. CDR3 sequence (DNA): TGCGCCAGCAGCTCCGGGACAGGGCATTTCTATGGCTACACCTTC. Protein sequence: CASSSGTGHFYGYTF.